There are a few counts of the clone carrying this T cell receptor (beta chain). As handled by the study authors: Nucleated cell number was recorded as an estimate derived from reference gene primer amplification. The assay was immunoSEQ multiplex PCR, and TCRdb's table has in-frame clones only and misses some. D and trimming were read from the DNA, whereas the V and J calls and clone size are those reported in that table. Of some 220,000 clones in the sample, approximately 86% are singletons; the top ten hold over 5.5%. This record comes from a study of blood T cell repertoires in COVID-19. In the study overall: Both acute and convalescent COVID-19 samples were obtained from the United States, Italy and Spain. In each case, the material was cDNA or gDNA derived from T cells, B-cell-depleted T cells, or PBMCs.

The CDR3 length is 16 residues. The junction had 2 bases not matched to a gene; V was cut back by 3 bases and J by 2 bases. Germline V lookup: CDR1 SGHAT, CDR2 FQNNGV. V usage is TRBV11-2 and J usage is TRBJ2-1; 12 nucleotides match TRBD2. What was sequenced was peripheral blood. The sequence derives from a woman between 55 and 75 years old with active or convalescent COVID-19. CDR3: CASSFASGGAYNEQFF. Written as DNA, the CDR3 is TGTGCCAGCAGCTTCGCTAGCGGGGGGGCCTACAATGAGCAGTTCTTC.